Detailed here is one TCR beta chain. This record belongs to a study of cytomegalovirus exposure and HLA in healthy donors. Researchers ran the PCR with 60 Vbeta and 13 Jbeta primers. Profiled with immunoSEQ multiplex PCR; TCRdb holds only in-frame clones, not every one. The repertoire consists of about 85,000 clones, with 80% occurring once and the leading ten covering 20% to 30%. The sequenced sample was PBMCs. The source is a woman in her fifties or sixties in good health and CMV-seropositive.

For the CDR3, the DNA is TGTGCCAGCAGCGGAACCGAGAAACTAGCGGGGGTTTTCACAGATACGCAGTATTTT. Amino acids: CASSGTEKLAGVFTDTQYF. The chain carries TRBV7-9 and TRBJ2-3; TRBD2 aligns across 11 bases. Germline CDR1 and CDR2: SEHNR and FQNEAQ (reference sequence). The length of the CDR3 is 19 residues. The trim removed 5 bases at V and 2 bases at J, leaving 15 bases unmatched.